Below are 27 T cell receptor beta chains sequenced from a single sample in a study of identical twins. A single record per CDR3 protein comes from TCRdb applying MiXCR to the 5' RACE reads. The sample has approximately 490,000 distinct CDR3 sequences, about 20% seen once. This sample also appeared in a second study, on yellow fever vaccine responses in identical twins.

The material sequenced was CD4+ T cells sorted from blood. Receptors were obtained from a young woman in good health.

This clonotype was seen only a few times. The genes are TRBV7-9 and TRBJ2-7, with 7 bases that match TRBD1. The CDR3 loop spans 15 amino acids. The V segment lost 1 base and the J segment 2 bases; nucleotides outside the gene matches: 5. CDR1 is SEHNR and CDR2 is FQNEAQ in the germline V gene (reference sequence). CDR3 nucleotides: TGTGCCAGCAGCTTAGAGGCAGGGGGAGCCTACGAGCAGTACTTC. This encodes CASSLEAGGAYEQYF.

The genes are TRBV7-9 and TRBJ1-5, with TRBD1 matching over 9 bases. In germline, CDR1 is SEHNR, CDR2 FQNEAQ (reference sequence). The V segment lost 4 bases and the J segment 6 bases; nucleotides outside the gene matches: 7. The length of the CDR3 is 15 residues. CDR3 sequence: CASSWSGTGIQPQHF. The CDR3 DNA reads TGTGCCAGCAGCTGGTCCGGGACAGGGATTCAGCCCCAGCATTTT.

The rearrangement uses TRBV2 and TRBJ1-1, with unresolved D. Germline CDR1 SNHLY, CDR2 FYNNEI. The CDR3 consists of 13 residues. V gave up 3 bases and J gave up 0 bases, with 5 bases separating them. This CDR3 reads CASSDAMNTEAFF. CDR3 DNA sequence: TGTGCCAGCAGTGATGCCATGAACACTGAAGCTTTCTTT. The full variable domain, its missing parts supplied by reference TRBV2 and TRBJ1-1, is EPEVTQTPSHQVTQMGQEVILRCVPISNHLYFYWYRQILGQKVEFLVSFYNNEISEKSEIFDDQFSVERPDGSNFTLKIRSTKLEDSAMYFCASSDAMNTEAFFGQGTRLTVV.

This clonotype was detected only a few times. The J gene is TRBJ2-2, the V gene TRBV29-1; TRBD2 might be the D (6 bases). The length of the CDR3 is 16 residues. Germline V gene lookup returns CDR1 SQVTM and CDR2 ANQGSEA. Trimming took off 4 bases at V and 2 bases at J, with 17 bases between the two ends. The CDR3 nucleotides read TGCAGCGTTGCAGGGTTAGCGGAGGCAAACACCGGGGAGCTGTTTTTT. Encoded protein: CSVAGLAEANTGELFF.

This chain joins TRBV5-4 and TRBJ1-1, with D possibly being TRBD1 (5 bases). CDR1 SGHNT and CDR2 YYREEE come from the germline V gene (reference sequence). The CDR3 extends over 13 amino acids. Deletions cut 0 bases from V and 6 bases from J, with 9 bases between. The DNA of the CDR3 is TGTGCCAGCAGCTTGGCCTCGGGGGCTGAAGCTTTCTTT. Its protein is CASSLASGAEAFF.

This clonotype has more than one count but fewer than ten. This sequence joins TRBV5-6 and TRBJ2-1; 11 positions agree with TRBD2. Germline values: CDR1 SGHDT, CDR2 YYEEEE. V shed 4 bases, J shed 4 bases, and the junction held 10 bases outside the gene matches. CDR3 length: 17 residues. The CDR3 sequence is CASSPMTSGDLYNEQFF. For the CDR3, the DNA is TGTGCCAGCAGCCCAATGACTAGCGGGGACCTTTACAATGAGCAGTTCTTC.

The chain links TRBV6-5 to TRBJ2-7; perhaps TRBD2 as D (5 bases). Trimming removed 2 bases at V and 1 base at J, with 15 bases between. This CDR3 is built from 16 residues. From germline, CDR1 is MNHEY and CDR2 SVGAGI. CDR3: CASSYAGTIGSYEQYF. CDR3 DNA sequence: TGTGCCAGCAGTTACGCGGGCACGATTGGATCCTACGAGCAGTACTTC.

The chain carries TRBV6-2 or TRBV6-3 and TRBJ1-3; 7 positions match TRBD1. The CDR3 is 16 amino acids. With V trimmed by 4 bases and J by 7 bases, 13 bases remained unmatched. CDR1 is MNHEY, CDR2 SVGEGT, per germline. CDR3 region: CASSSSVQGKTNTIYF. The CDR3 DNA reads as TGTGCCAGCAGTTCCTCGGTACAGGGGAAGACGAACACCATATATTTT.

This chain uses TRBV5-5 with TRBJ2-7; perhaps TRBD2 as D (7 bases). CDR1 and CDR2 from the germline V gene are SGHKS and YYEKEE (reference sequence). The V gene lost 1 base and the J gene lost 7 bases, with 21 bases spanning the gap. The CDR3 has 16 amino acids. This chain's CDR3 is CASSLLNGGLLHEQYF. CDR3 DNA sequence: TGTGCCAGCAGCTTGTTGAACGGGGGGCTCCTCCATGAGCAGTACTTC.

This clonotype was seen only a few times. CDR3 sequence reads: CSAWDGETTGELFF. CDR3 in DNA: TGCAGTGCGTGGGACGGGGAGACCACCGGGGAGCTGTTTTTT. V usage is TRBV20-1 and J usage is TRBJ2-2, with D possibly called TRBD1 or TRBD2 (5 bases each). Germline CDR1 is DFQATT and CDR2 is SNEGSKA (reference sequence). The CDR3 sequence is 14 residues long. With 6 bases removed from V and 4 bases from J, the gap between germline ends came to 15 bases.

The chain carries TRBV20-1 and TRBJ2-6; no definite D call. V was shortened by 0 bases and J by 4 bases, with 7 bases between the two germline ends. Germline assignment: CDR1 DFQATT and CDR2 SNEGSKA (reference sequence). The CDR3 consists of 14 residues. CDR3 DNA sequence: TGCAGTGCTAGAGATGATAGGGGGGCCAACGTCCTGACTTTC. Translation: CSARDDRGANVLTF.

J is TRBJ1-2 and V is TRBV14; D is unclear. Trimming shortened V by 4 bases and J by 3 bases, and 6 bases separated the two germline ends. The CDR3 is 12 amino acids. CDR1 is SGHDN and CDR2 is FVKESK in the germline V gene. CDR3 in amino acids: CASSRLYYGYTF. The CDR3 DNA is TGTGCCAGCAGCCGACTATACTATGGCTACACCTTC.

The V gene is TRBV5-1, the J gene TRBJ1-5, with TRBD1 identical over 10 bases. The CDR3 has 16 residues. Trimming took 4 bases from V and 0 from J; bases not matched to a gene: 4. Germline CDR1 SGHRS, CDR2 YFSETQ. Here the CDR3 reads CASSPGTGASNQPQHF. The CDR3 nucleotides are TGCGCCAGCAGCCCAGGGACAGGGGCTAGCAATCAGCCCCAGCATTTT.

Written as DNA, the CDR3 is TGTGCCAGCTCACCAAGGCCCTACGAGCAGTACGTC. Its protein is CASSPRPYEQYV. V gene TRBV18 combines with J gene TRBJ2-7; D not certain. The CDR3 extends over 12 amino acids. The ends were cut back, 2 bases at V and 2 bases at J, with 4 bases in the middle. Germline V gives CDR1 KGHSH, CDR2 LQKENI.

Here the CDR3 DNA reads TGTGCCAGCAGTGAAGGGCCGCCAGATACGCAGTATTTT. Protein product: CASSEGPPDTQYF. J is TRBJ2-3 and V is TRBV25-1; unclear D gene. V was shortened by 2 bases and J by 4 bases, with 7 bases between the two germline ends. The CDR3 extends over 13 amino acids. Germline loops: CDR1 MGHDK, CDR2 SYGVNS.

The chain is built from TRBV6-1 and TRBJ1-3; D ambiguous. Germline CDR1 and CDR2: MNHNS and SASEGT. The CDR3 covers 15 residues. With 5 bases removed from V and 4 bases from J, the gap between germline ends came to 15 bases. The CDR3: CASSTLSLGGNTIYF. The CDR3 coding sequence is TGTGCCAGCAGTACGCTCAGCCTTGGGGGAAACACCATATATTTT.

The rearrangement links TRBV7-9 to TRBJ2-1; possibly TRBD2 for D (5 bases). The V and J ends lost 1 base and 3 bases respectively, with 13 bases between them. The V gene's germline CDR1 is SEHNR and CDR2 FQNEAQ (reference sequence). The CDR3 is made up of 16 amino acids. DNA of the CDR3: TGTGCCAGCAGCTTAGTTCTCGCGGAGGTCTACAATGAGCAGTTCTTC. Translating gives CASSLVLAEVYNEQFF.

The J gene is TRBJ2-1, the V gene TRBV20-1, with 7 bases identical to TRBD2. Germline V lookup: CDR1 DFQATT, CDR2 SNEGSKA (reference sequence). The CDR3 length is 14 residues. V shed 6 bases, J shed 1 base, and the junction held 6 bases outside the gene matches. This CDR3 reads CSAPRGGSYNEQFF. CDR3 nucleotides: TGCAGTGCCCCGCGGGGAGGGTCCTACAATGAGCAGTTCTTC.

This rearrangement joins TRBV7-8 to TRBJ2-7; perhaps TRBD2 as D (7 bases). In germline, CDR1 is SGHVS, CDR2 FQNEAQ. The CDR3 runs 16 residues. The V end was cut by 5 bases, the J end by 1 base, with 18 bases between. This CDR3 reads CASSPGGRGASYEQYF. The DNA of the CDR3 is TGTGCCAGCAGCCCGGGGGGACGGGGGGCGTCCTACGAGCAGTACTTC.

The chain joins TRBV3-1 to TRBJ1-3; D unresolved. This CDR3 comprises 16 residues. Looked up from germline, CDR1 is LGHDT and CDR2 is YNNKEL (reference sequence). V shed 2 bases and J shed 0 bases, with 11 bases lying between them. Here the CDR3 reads CASSQSPSHSGNTIYF. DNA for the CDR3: TGTGCCAGCAGCCAATCACCGTCGCACTCTGGAAACACCATATATTTT. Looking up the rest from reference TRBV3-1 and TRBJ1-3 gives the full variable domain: DTAVSQTPKYLVTQMGNDKSIKCEQNLGHDTMYWYKQDSKKFLKIMFSYNNKELIINETVPNRFSPKSPDKAHLNLHINSLELGDSAVYFCASSQSPSHSGNTIYFGEGSWLTVV.

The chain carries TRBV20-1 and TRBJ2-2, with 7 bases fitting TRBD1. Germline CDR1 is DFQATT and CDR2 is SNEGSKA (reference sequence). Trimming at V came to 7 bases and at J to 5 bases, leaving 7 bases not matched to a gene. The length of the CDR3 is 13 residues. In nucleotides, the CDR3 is TGCAGTGTAACCGACAGGGCGACCGGGGAGCTGTTTTTT. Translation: CSVTDRATGELFF.

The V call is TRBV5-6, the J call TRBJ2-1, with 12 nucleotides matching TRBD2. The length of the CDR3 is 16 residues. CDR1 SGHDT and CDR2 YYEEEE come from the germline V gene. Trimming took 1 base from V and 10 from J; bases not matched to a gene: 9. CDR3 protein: CASSLFVPTSGREQFF. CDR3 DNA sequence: TGTGCCAGCAGCTTGTTTGTCCCAACTAGCGGGAGGGAGCAGTTCTTC.

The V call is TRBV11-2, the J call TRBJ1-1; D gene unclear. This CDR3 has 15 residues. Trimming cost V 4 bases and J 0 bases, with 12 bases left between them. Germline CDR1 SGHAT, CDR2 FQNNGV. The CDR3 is CASSSGPPVNTEAFF. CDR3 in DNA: TGTGCCAGCAGCTCGGGCCCTCCCGTGAACACTGAAGCTTTCTTT.

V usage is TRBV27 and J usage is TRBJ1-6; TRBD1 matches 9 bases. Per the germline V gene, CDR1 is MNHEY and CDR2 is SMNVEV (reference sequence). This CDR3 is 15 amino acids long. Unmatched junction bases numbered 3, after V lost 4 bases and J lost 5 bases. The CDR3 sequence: CASSSWTGDNSPLHF. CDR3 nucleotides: TGTGCCAGCAGTTCCTGGACAGGGGATAATTCACCCCTCCACTTT.

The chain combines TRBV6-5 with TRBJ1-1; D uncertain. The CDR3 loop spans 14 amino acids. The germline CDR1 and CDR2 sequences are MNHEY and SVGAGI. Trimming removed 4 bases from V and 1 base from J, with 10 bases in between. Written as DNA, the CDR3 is TGTGCCAGCAGTTTTTTACAGCCGAACACTGAAGCTTTCTTT. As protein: CASSFLQPNTEAFF.

This chain's CDR3 is CSASENTEAFF. DNA for the CDR3: TGCAGCGCCTCGGAGAACACTGAAGCTTTCTTT. This sequence joins TRBV20-1 and TRBJ1-1; D gene unclear. CDR1 is DFQATT, CDR2 SNEGSKA, per germline (reference sequence). The CDR3 spans 11 residues.

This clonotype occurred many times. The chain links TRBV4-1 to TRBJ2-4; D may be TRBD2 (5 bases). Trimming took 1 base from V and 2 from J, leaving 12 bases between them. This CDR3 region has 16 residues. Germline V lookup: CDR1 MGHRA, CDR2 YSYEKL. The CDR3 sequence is CASSQGGIWTKNIQYF. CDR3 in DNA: TGCGCCAGCAGCCAAGGAGGGATTTGGACCAAAAACATTCAGTACTTC.